These 2 T cell receptor beta chains came from one sample sequenced in a study of T-cell memory formation after mild COVID-19 (dated by TCRdb to the early 2020s). The protocol used for the library was 5' RACE. Sequenced using an Illumina NovaSeq 6000. TCRdb reran the public reads through fastp at Q25 and MiXCR, keeping productive beta chains. Rows are unified per CDR3 protein, each entry keeping the most common DNA and genes. A total of fewer than 350,000 distinct CDR3 sequences appear in this sample, approximately 15% of them only once. The ten biggest clones cover 20% to 25% of the sample. The specimen sequenced was PBMCs or a T cell subset sorted from them (not recorded which). Receptors were obtained from a man between 18 and 35 years old who had mild COVID-19 (a few samples of this study predate the infection). The sample titles of this study are shuffled in the database, so cell type and time point are left out; the donor was told from shared clones.

This clonotype was counted ten times or more. V gene TRBV4-2 combines with J gene TRBJ2-5; weak D call: TRBD1 (6 bases). The V gene lost 1 base and the J gene lost 2 bases, with 14 bases spanning the gap. Germline-derived CDR1 and CDR2 are LGHNA and YNFKEQ. The CDR3 consists of 16 residues. The CDR3 DNA is TGTGCCAGCAGCCAAGCAGCCGGACAGCCTCAAGAGACCCAGTACTTC. As protein: CASSQAAGQPQETQYF.

This clonotype was observed a handful of times. The chain couples TRBV29-1 to TRBJ1-5, with D maybe TRBD1 (5 bases). V lost 5 bases and J lost 3, with 11 bases in between. Germline values: CDR1 SQVTM, CDR2 ANQGSEA. The CDR3 sequence is 13 residues long. For the CDR3, the DNA is TGCAGCGTTAGGTCAGGGTCCAATCAGCCCCAGCATTTT. Translated, it gives CSVRSGSNQPQHF.